The entry below describes one T cell receptor (beta chain). It has no known antigen specificity. No base quality information exists; no much larger clone differs at one position. The immunoSEQ Platform was used to amplify TCRbeta CDR3 regions from extracted genomic DNA. The immunoSEQ assay used multiplex PCR together with high-throughput sequencing and a bioinformatics pipeline from the vendor. Per the original workflow: Non-productive sequences and CDR3s shorter than 4 amino acids were removed, and clonotype frequencies were recalculated per sample. Shared clonotypes were identified in immunoSEQ Analyzer 2.0 as identical CDR3 amino acid, V gene and J gene sequences. To normalize repertoire overlap, the number of shared clonotypes was divided by the product of the two clone-set sizes and multiplied by 1000 to give arbitrary units. TCRdb provides this immuneACCESS table in a form limited to in-frame rearrangements. Some clones are lacking; in checked studies, under half of them reflect an unresolved V gene, and why the rest are absent is not known. The V and J calls and the clone size are those of that table, but D and trimming were determined from the DNA. The sample table shows under 50,000 clones, and roughly 82% are seen once. The top ten constitute 0.9% to 1.4% of the sample.

This specimen comes from a study of memory B cells and T cells in multiple sclerosis (dated by TCRdb to 2016 to 2019). The study in broad terms: The study compared TCR beta repertoires of autoproliferating peripheral T cells with brain lesion-infiltrating T cells in multiple sclerosis patients. TCR sequencing included a couple of multiple sclerosis patients for whom either brain lesions at autopsy or brain-infiltrating cells from biopsy were available. Study-wide conclusions, independent of this receptor: Because clone-set sizes differed between compartments, counts of shared clonotypes were influenced and normalization was required.

Per the germline V gene, MDHEN is the CDR1 and SYDVKM is the CDR2. For this chain, trimming is 4 bases at the V end and 3 bases at the J end, and the number of junction bases without a gene match is 3. From its cysteine to its phenylalanine, the CDR3 spans 15 amino acids. The sequence is cut down to CDR3 DNA, 45 bases in frame from base 1. After CFSE-labeled PBMCs were cultured without any stimulus, the autoproliferating (CFSEdim) and non-proliferating (CFSEhi) T cell fractions were each sequenced on their own. Altogether, about 5.1x10^7 CFSE-labeled PBMCs were kept in culture for six to eight days with no stimulus, after which the replicate wells were combined. PBMCs were labeled with approximately 0.5 uM CFSE and were cultured without exogenous stimuli in serum-free AIM-V medium. PBMCs were isolated by Ficoll density gradient centrifugation and were cryopreserved before use. Using a FACSAria III, live 7-AAD-negative cells were sorted, then washed with PBS and stored frozen at -80 degrees C as dry pellets.

The sequence joins TRBV28 to TRBJ1-4; 9 middle bases align to TRBD1. The specimen sequenced was PBMCs from blood kept in culture. The TCR comes from a human donor with multiple sclerosis. The CDR3: CASSSQGAANEKLFF. The bases read TGTGCCAGCAGTTCACAGGGGGCGGCTAATGAAAAACTGTTTTTT. The full variable domain, completed from the reference TRBV28 and TRBJ1-4 proteins outside the CDR3, reads DVKVTQSSRYLVKRTGEKVFLECVQDMDHENMFWYRQDPGLGLRLIYFSYDVKMKEKGDIPEGYSVSREKKERFSLILESASTNQTSMYLCASSSQGAANEKLFFGSGTQLSVL.